This section outlines one T cell receptor beta chain sequence together with its context. Participants had their cohort set by participant-reported clinical history. V dropped 2 bases and J dropped 6; count of bases not matched to a gene: 4. From germline, CDR1 is LGHDT and CDR2 YNNKEL (reference sequence). CDR3 length: 15 amino acids. The record originates from a study of blood T cell repertoires in COVID-19. As for the study in general: Recovered status applied to Cohort 3 donors who had two consecutive negative PCRs. It also applied to those with clearance or with symptom resolution.

Methods used by the authors: Reference gene primer amplification gave nucleated cell count estimates. Here immunoSEQ multiplex PCR was the method, and the copy in TCRdb shows in-frame clones only, minus some. V, J and clone size derive from that table, while D and trimming were established from the DNA sequence. The table shows roughly 200,000 clones, with around 90% occurring only once. Sequencing was performed on PBMCs or T cells enriched from blood (not recorded which). This clonotype originated in a man younger than 40 in a cohort exposed to, infected with or recovered from COVID-19 (not recorded which). The genes are TRBV3-1 (or the pseudogene TRBV3-2) and TRBJ2-1, with 10 positions matching TRBD1. CDR3 protein: CASSQMTGGFNEQFF. CDR3 sequence (DNA): TGTGCCAGCAGCCAAATGACAGGGGGCTTCAATGAGCAGTTCTTC.